These 3 T cell receptor beta chains originate from one sample sequenced in a study of cytomegalovirus exposure and HLA in healthy donors (dated by TCRdb to the late 2010s). Libraries were built with the immunoSEQ multiplex PCR assay. A mixture of 60 forward primers for TCR Vbeta segments and 13 reverse primers for TCR Jbeta segments was used in the multiplex PCR. Entries here come from immuneACCESS through TCRdb and include only in-frame sequences with V and J called. Some clones fail to appear in such tables; in the studies checked, an unresolved V gene covers under half of the shortfall, and the cause of the remainder is unknown. The record for this sample contains approximately 120,000 clones. Roughly 1% of the sample is in the top ten clones. Sequencing was performed on PBMCs. The receptors shown here come from a man aged 18 to 29 in good health and CMV-seronegative.

The chain employs TRBV18 and TRBJ1-1, with 10 bases aligning to TRBD1. CDR1 and CDR2 (germline): KGHSH, LQKENI. Germline trimming cut 2 bases from V and 2 bases from J; bases unmatched to any gene: 5. This CDR3 region has 16 residues. The CDR3 DNA sequence: TGTGCCAGCTCACCAGGGACAGGGGCGGAAAACACTGAAGCTTTCTTT. Its translation: CASSPGTGAENTEAFF.

This rearrangement joins TRBV19 to TRBJ2-1, with D unclear. This CDR3 spans 16 amino acids. The V end lost 4 bases, the J end lost 9 bases, and 22 bases lay between the germline ends. The germline CDR1 and CDR2 sequences are LNHDA and SQIVND (reference sequence). Written as DNA, the CDR3 is TGTGCCAGTAGTAGCTCCCACTATCCGGGTGGGTCTGAGCAGTTCTTC. The encoded protein is CASSSSHYPGGSEQFF.

J is TRBJ1-4 and V is TRBV9; D possibly corresponds to TRBD1 (5 bases). The CDR3 has 15 residues. V lost 1 base to trimming and J lost 7 bases, with 14 bases between them. Germline V gene sequence: CDR1 SGDLS, CDR2 YYNGEE. The CDR3 DNA sequence: TGTGCCAGCAGCGTATCTGGGGCAGGTGGTGAAAAACTGTTTTTT. It yields the protein CASSVSGAGGEKLFF.